The 17 T cell receptor beta chains in this list originate from one sample, sequenced in a study of cytomegalovirus exposure and HLA in healthy donors. Primers: 60 Vbeta forward and 13 Jbeta reverse. Profiled with immunoSEQ multiplex PCR; TCRdb holds only in-frame clones, not every one. The repertoire includes around 100,000 clones, about 81% of them detected once, and 2% to 2.5% sits in the top ten. Sequencing was performed on PBMCs. The receptor set was obtained from a man aged 18-30 years in good health and CMV-seronegative.

This clone was detected only once. Other DNA sequences within the sample encode an identical CDR3. V usage is TRBV9 and J usage is TRBJ2-2; D might be TRBD2 (7 bases). The CDR3 is 14 amino acids. Germline V gene data show CDR1 as SGDLS and CDR2 as YYNGEE. The V end lost 2 bases, the J end lost 5 bases, and 10 bases lay between the germline ends. CDR3 region: CASSVGGGTGELFF. CDR3 DNA: TGTGCCAGCAGCGTGGGAGGGGGGACCGGGGAGCTGTTTTTT.

The CDR3 protein is CASSLETGTEQYF. For the CDR3, the DNA is TGTGCCAGCAGCTTAGAGACAGGGACCGAGCAGTACTTC. The chain employs TRBV11-3 and TRBJ2-7; 7 bases match TRBD1. V was pared by 0 bases and J by 6 bases, with 2 bases of the junction left unmatched. The CDR3 sequence is 13 residues long. Germline V gene lookup returns CDR1 SGHNT and CDR2 YENEEA.

This clone was seen once. The gene calls are TRBV14 and TRBJ2-1; D perhaps matches TRBD2 (6 bases). The CDR3 extends over 15 amino acids. Per germline, CDR1 SGHDN and CDR2 FVKESK. V was clipped by 1 base and J by 7 bases, with 14 bases between them. The CDR3 sequence: CASSQAGTRRNEQFF. The CDR3 region has the DNA TGTGCCAGCAGCCAAGCCGGGACTCGAAGGAATGAGCAGTTCTTC.

The V and J genes are TRBV7-9 and TRBJ2-1; 10 positions match TRBD2. The germline V gene encodes CDR1 SEHNR and CDR2 FQNEAQ (reference sequence). This CDR3 has 14 residues. The junction had 3 bases not matched to a gene; V was cut back by 1 base and J by 9 bases. The CDR3 loop is CASSLVASGGEQFF. For the CDR3, the DNA is TGTGCCAGCAGCTTAGTTGCTAGCGGGGGTGAGCAGTTCTTC.

The chain is built from TRBV15 and TRBJ2-1; possible D gene TRBD2, 5 bases. The CDR3 is 14 amino acids. The germline V gene encodes CDR1 LNHNV and CDR2 YYDKDF (reference sequence). V lost 8 bases and J lost 3, with 14 bases in between. The CDR3 sequence: CATGRRTLYNEQFF. The CDR3 bases are TGTGCCACCGGACGCCGGACTCTCTACAATGAGCAGTTCTTC.

This chain links TRBV15 with TRBJ1-2; D is ambiguous. Deletions cut 5 bases from V and 4 bases from J, with 8 bases between. The CDR3 covers 12 residues. The germline V gene encodes CDR1 LNHNV and CDR2 YYDKDF (reference sequence). The DNA of the CDR3 is TGTGCCACCAGCGGTCAGGCCTATGGCTACACCTTC. Protein: CATSGQAYGYTF.

This clone was picked up a small number of times. The chain carries TRBV5-5 and TRBJ2-1, with 8 bases matching TRBD1. The length of the CDR3 is 15 residues. The germline V gene has CDR1 SGHKS and CDR2 YYEKEE (reference sequence). J gave up 5 bases and V 2 bases, and 6 bases lay outside the gene matches. The CDR3 here is CASSFGQGVDNEQFF. The CDR3 nucleotides read TGTGCCAGCAGCTTTGGACAGGGTGTGGACAATGAGCAGTTCTTC.

The chain combines TRBV13 with TRBJ2-5, with 8 bases aligning to TRBD1. J lost 1 base, V lost 5 bases, and 6 bases had no gene match. CDR1 is PRHDT and CDR2 is FYEKMQ in the germline V gene (reference sequence). CDR3 length equals 15 residues. This CDR3 is CASSPRGQGQETQYF. The CDR3 region has the DNA TGTGCCAGCAGCCCCCGCGGACAGGGCCAAGAGACCCAGTACTTC.

The rearrangement joins TRBV7-9 to TRBJ1-5; TRBD1 is a possible D gene (5 bases). Trimming left V 5 bases short and J 0 bases short, with 14 bases between. The germline gives CDR1 SEHNR, CDR2 FQNEAQ (reference sequence). CDR3 length: 16 residues. This CDR3 reads CASSLGQSLSNQPQHF. CDR3 DNA: TGTGCCAGCAGCCTCGGACAATCCCTTAGCAATCAGCCCCAGCATTTT.

The CDR3 loop is CASSSTGTGTYEQYF. In DNA, the CDR3 is TGTGCCAGCAGTTCTACCGGGACAGGAACCTACGAGCAGTACTTC. The rearrangement joins TRBV27 to TRBJ2-7, with TRBD1 matching over 8 bases. Looked up from germline, CDR1 is MNHEY and CDR2 is SMNVEV (reference sequence). This CDR3 region has 15 residues. The junction had 7 bases not matched to a gene; V was cut back by 4 bases and J by 2 bases.

The J gene is TRBJ1-2, the V gene TRBV19; no firm D call. CDR1 and CDR2 (germline): LNHDA, SQIVND (reference sequence). This CDR3 contains 13 residues. V shed 7 bases and J shed 2 bases, with 11 bases lying between them. The CDR3 sequence: CASTRTPNYGYTF. The DNA of the CDR3 is TGTGCCAGTACCAGAACCCCAAACTATGGCTACACCTTC.

This clone came up a few times. The chain combines TRBV5-1 with TRBJ2-7; TRBD2 agrees at 13 bases. This CDR3 contains 16 residues. V shed 0 bases and J 4 bases; nucleotides not matched to a gene: 4. Germline CDR1 is SGHRS and CDR2 is YFSETQ. The DNA for the CDR3 is TGCGCCAGCAGCTTGGGGGGACTAGCGGGAAGTTACGAGCAGTACTTC. Translating it yields CASSLGGLAGSYEQYF.

The chain links TRBV30 to TRBJ2-7; 7 nucleotides align to TRBD1. CDR1 is GTSNPN and CDR2 is SVGIG in the germline V gene (reference sequence). This CDR3 region has 13 residues. With V trimmed by 5 bases and J by 0 bases, 4 bases remained unmatched. As DNA, the CDR3 is TGTGCCTGGTCGACAGGGTCCTCCTACGAGCAGTACTTC. This sequence encodes CAWSTGSSYEQYF. Filled out from reference TRBV30 and TRBJ2-7, the complete variable domain reads SQTIHQWPATLVQPVGSPLSLECTVEGTSNPNLYWYRQAAGRGLQLLFYSVGIGQISSEVPQNLSASRPQDRQFILSSKKLLLSDSGFYLCAWSTGSSYEQYFGPGTRLTVT.

The CDR3 DNA reads as TGTGCCAGCACCATAGGGACTGCTGAAGTGCAGTTCTTC. As protein: CASTIGTAEVQFF. The rearrangement uses TRBV5-5 and TRBJ2-1; tentatively, D is TRBD2 (6 bases). Per the germline V gene, CDR1 is SGHKS and CDR2 is YYEKEE (reference sequence). The CDR3 extends over 13 amino acids. Trimming removed 6 bases at V and 12 bases at J, with 19 bases between.

The V gene is TRBV11-3, the J gene TRBJ2-1; D gene unclear. This CDR3 contains 14 residues. Germline lookup yields CDR1 SGHNT and CDR2 YENEEA. The germline V and J ends were trimmed by 5 bases and 0 bases, with 8 bases remaining between them. The CDR3 is CASSAGPSYNEQFF. The CDR3 DNA is TGTGCCAGCAGCGCAGGTCCCTCCTACAATGAGCAGTTCTTC. Drawing the rest from reference TRBV11-3 and TRBJ2-1, the complete variable domain is EAGVVQSPRYKIIEKKQPVAFWCNPISGHNTLYWYLQNLGQGPELLIRYENEEAVDDSQLPKDRFSAERLKGVDSTLKIQPAELGDSAVYLCASSAGPSYNEQFFGPGTRLTVL.

This chain uses TRBV19 with TRBJ1-4; 7 bases map to TRBD1. Germline lookup yields CDR1 LNHDA and CDR2 SQIVND (reference sequence). The J segment lost 3 bases and the V segment lost 7 bases, leaving 23 bases of the junction unmatched. CDR3 length: 20 residues. The DNA for the CDR3 is TGTGCCAGTACCATAATTGGGCCCGGAGGGGGCTCACGACCTAATGAAAAACTGTTTTTT. It translates to CASTIIGPGGGSRPNEKLFF.

This chain links TRBV28 with TRBJ2-3; maybe TRBD2 (6 bases). The CDR3 length is 13 residues. Between the trimmed V and J ends, which lost 5 bases and 5 bases, there was a span of 11 bases. The V gene's germline CDR1 is MDHEN and CDR2 SYDVKM. CDR3 in amino acids: CASSPYGRDTQYF. The DNA of the CDR3 is TGTGCCAGCAGTCCCTACGGGAGAGATACGCAGTATTTT.